The sequence of this TCR beta chain was determined in a study of T cell responses to AZD1222 COVID-19 vaccine. Study outcomes and limitations: Baseline seropositives among AZD1222 recipients totaled only five to seven. Clonal diversity was possibly underestimated, and white British individuals and females predominated among donors.

CDR3 length: 17 amino acids. V lost 0 bases and J lost 1, with 16 bases in between. The germline V gene has CDR1 SGHTS and CDR2 YDEGEE. A note on this clone: Its antigen remains unidentified.

Produced via immunoSEQ multiplex PCR; TCRdb's table is partial and in-frame only. The table has tens of thousands of clones, approximately 90% seen once. The chain recombines TRBV5-8 with TRBJ1-1, with D perhaps TRBD1 (5 bases). This TCR derives from an adult who received the AZD1222 COVID-19 vaccine. The sequencing here drew on peripheral blood, taken 28 days after the second AZD1222 dose. CDR3 bases: TGTGCCAGCAGCTTGGACGCAGGGAGTACGACGAACACTGAAGCTTTCTTT. As protein: CASSLDAGSTTNTEAFF.